This T cell receptor (beta chain) emerged from a study of T-cell memory formation after mild COVID-19. This clonotype turned up a few times. MiXCR, run by TCRdb on the 5' RACE reads, gives a single entry per CDR3 protein. The profile shows roughly 400,000 distinct CDR3 sequences, roughly 18% of them singletons. This CDR3 has 12 residues. V shed 6 bases and J shed 11 bases, with 16 bases lying between them. V is TRBV12-3 or TRBV12-4 and J is TRBJ1-1, with D unclear. The sample consisted of PBMCs or a T cell subset sorted from them (not recorded which). The sequence derives from a man aged 18-30 years who had mild COVID-19 (a few samples of this study predate the infection). Cell type and time point are not known. In DNA form, the CDR3 reads TGTGCCAGCAGCTTTACTCTCAATCTGGCTTTCTTT. Amino acids: CASSFTLNLAFF.